Following are 3 T cell receptor beta chains from one sample sequenced in a study of T cells in localized non-small cell lung cancer. Measured with immunoSEQ multiplex PCR; TCRdb has only the in-frame clones, and not every one. This sample has 1,500 to 2,500 clones; roughly a third occur once, and the top ten carry over 7%. This material consisted of lung tumor tissue, taken before any cancer treatment. These receptors originate from a male donor at least 60 years old with stage I squamous cell lung carcinoma.

A few counts support this clone. V is TRBV28 and J is TRBJ1-6; D unresolved. CDR1 is MDHEN, CDR2 SYDVKM, per germline. This CDR3 comprises 15 residues. Trimming took off 10 bases at V and 0 bases at J, with 13 bases between the two ends. The CDR3 region has the DNA TGTGCCACCCAAGGGTCGAGCTCCTATAATTCACCCCTCCACTTT. Its protein is CATQGSSSYNSPLHF.

This clone was seen only a few times. This chain connects TRBV6-8 to TRBJ1-1; D possibly corresponds to TRBD1 (6 bases). Per the germline V gene, CDR1 is MNHGY and CDR2 is SAAAGT. Deletions cut 5 bases from V and 7 bases from J, with 11 bases between. The CDR3 runs to 12 residues. This chain's CDR3 is CASSEEGGEAFF. The CDR3 DNA reads TGTGCCAGCAGTGAGGAAGGGGGTGAAGCTTTCTTT.

The rearrangement uses TRBV28 and TRBJ1-2; D is unclear. The CDR3 spans 12 residues. Trimming cost V 11 bases and J 5 bases, with 15 bases left between them. In germline, CDR1 is MDHEN, CDR2 SYDVKM. The CDR3 is CAGGEDGYGYTF. CDR3 nucleotides: TGTGCCGGAGGAGAGGACGGGTATGGCTACACCTTC.